The next 8 T cell receptor beta chains were all read from a single sample in a study. TCRdb used MiXCR to reprocess the 5' RACE reads, holding one entry per CDR3 protein. Of roughly 45,000 distinct CDR3 sequences listed, approximately 31% are singletons. Sequenced sample: tumor-infiltrating memory CD4+ T cells sorted from the breast tumor. The subset denotes: memory CD4+ T cells, CD4+CD45RO+CD25-. The source of these receptors is a female donor with breast cancer.

This clonotype occurred a few times. This chain joins TRBV7-2 and TRBJ2-3; no definite D call. CDR3 length equals 15 residues. Trimming left V 3 bases short and J 1 base short, with 11 bases between. Germline V lookup: CDR1 SGHTA, CDR2 FQGNSA. CDR3 region: CASSLVGSRTDTQYF. CDR3 nucleotide sequence: TGTGCCAGCAGCTTGGTGGGATCTCGCACAGATACGCAGTATTTT.

This chain joins TRBV12-3 or TRBV12-4 and TRBJ1-2; weak D call: TRBD1 (5 bases). Trimming took off 5 bases at V and 4 bases at J, with 8 bases between the two ends. The length of the CDR3 is 12 residues. CDR3 residues: CASSATVYGYTF. The CDR3 DNA reads as TGTGCCAGCAGTGCGACAGTCTATGGCTACACCTTC.

On this clonotype itself: One junction end does not reproduce the germline sequence, and a read error may be involved. The V and J genes are TRBV6-5 and TRBJ2-1; weak D call: TRBD2 (5 bases). Germline-derived CDR1 and CDR2 are MNHEY and SVGAGI. The CDR3 is 15 amino acids. CDR3 sequence reads: CAGSYRGIQNNEQFF. The CDR3 DNA follows: TGTGCCGGCAGTTACCGGGGTATTCAGAACAATGAGCAGTTCTTC.

In its sample, this clonotype was seen many times. The CDR3 sequence is CASSPLAGAYNEQFF. The CDR3 nucleotides read TGTGCCAGCAGTCCCCTAGCGGGAGCCTACAATGAGCAGTTCTTC. The rearrangement joins TRBV27 to TRBJ2-1; the match to TRBD2 covers 10 bases. The germline V gene has CDR1 MNHEY and CDR2 SMNVEV (reference sequence). V shed 5 bases, J shed 2 bases, and the junction held 3 bases outside the gene matches. The CDR3 contains 15 residues.

The table lists this clonotype with a few counts. This chain links TRBV6-6 with TRBJ1-3, with no clear D. This CDR3 comprises 15 residues. The germline CDR1 and CDR2 sequences are MNHNY and SVGAGI (reference sequence). V was shortened by 2 bases and J by 0 bases, with 8 bases between the two germline ends. CDR3 sequence reads: CASSYDASSGNTIYF. As DNA, the CDR3 is TGTGCCAGCAGTTACGACGCGAGCTCTGGAAACACCATATATTTT.

This clonotype has just a few counts. The chain combines TRBV4-1 with TRBJ2-1, with 7 positions matching TRBD2. Unmatched junction bases numbered 16, after V lost 3 bases and J lost 8 bases. This CDR3 has 17 amino acids. Germline V gene sequence: CDR1 MGHRA, CDR2 YSYEKL. Here the CDR3 reads CASSQGLAAPRGYEQFF. CDR3 nucleotides: TGCGCCAGCAGCCAGGGCCTAGCGGCCCCCCGAGGCTATGAGCAGTTCTTC.

This chain uses TRBV4-3 with TRBJ2-4, with D perhaps TRBD2 (6 bases). Trimming pared 8 bases from V and 1 base from J, leaving 15 bases between. This CDR3 contains 15 residues. The germline V gene encodes CDR1 LGHNA and CDR2 YSLEER. The CDR3 DNA follows: TGCGCCAGCCTCCCACCCGGAGGGGCCAAAAACATTCAGTACTTC. It yields the protein CASLPPGGAKNIQYF.

There are many counts of this clonotype. The chain couples TRBV27 to TRBJ2-7, with unresolved D. Germline lookup yields CDR1 MNHEY and CDR2 SMNVEV (reference sequence). V was clipped by 5 bases and J by 7 bases, with 12 bases between them. This CDR3 spans 12 amino acids. CDR3 coding DNA: TGTGCCAGCAGTCCGAAGGGTTGGGAGCAGTACTTC. This sequence encodes CASSPKGWEQYF.